This T cell receptor beta chain was identified during a study of Ad26.COV2.S vaccination and SARS-CoV-2 variants. The CDR3 is 15 amino acids. V lost 1 base, J lost 4 bases, and 14 bases lay in between. Germline values: CDR1 SGHRS, CDR2 YFSETQ. Treatment in this sample: approximately 18 received Ad26.COV2.S at low or high dose, single or two shots; about 5 received placebo; per-sample allocation not given. All samples were drawn on day 63, counting from the first vaccine or placebo injection. This adult donor, from Boston, was 18-55 years old. Clones were sequenced by immunoSEQ multiplex PCR, and TCRdb holds only the in-frame ones, with some missing. This sample has about 410,000 clones, with less than 90% found just once.

Sequences were derived from peripheral blood, sampled in a trial of Ad26.COV2.S vaccine versus placebo. J is TRBJ2-5 and V is TRBV5-1; D is possibly TRBD1 (6 bases). This TCR was sampled from a person aged 18-60 years who received the Ad26.COV2.S COVID-19 vaccine or a placebo. CDR3 sequence reads: CASSLLGTSLETQYF. The CDR3 coding sequence is TGCGCCAGCAGCTTGTTGGGGACATCTCTAGAGACCCAGTACTTC.